The next 26 T cell receptor beta chains were all read from a single sample in a study of T cell repertoires in cytomegalovirus infection. TCRdb re-derived calls from the reads in MiXCR, one entry per CDR3 protein. The sample includes over 300,000 distinct CDR3 sequences, roughly 9.5% of them seen just once. Material: PBMCs. All receptors derive from a human donor in good health (CMV status not recorded). Some clones in this sample may be carry-over from other donors' samples.

The V and J genes are TRBV7-4 and TRBJ2-1; D possibly corresponds to TRBD1 (6 bases). From germline, CDR1 is SGHVT and CDR2 SQSDAQ. The CDR3 spans 16 residues. Trimming removed 8 bases from V and 3 bases from J, with 20 bases in between. CDR3 DNA sequence: TGTGCCAGCGTGGGGGCCCCGGGACAAAACTACAATGAGCAGTTCTTC. Its translation is CASVGAPGQNYNEQFF.

This clonotype was detected only a few times. This rearrangement joins TRBV28 to TRBJ2-5, with 8 bases fitting TRBD1. Germline V gene data show CDR1 as MDHEN and CDR2 as SYDVKM. The V gene end was trimmed by 7 bases and the J gene end by 5 bases; junction bases not matched to a gene: 6. The CDR3 runs to 13 residues. CDR3 amino acids: CASTPRDRETQYF. CDR3 nucleotide sequence: TGTGCCAGCACCCCTAGGGACAGGGAGACCCAGTACTTC.

In its sample, this clonotype was seen many times. The J gene is TRBJ1-6, the V gene TRBV10-3; TRBD1 matches at 9 bases. The CDR3 sequence is 15 residues long. Germline V lookup: CDR1 ENHRY, CDR2 SYGVKD. With V trimmed by 3 bases and J by 9 bases, 6 bases remained unmatched. In DNA form, the CDR3 reads TGTGCCATCAGTGACCGGGACAGGGAAGGTTCACCCCTCCACTTT. Residues: CAISDRDREGSPLHF.

V gene TRBV7-9 combines with J gene TRBJ2-2; no clear D gene. The V end lost 5 bases, the J end lost 1 base, and 8 bases lay between the germline ends. This CDR3 has 14 amino acids. The germline gives CDR1 SEHNR, CDR2 FQNEAQ (reference sequence). CDR3 nucleotides: TGTGCCAGCAGCATTACAGTGAACACCGGGGAGCTGTTTTTT. Translated, it gives CASSITVNTGELFF.

The chain employs TRBV6-1 and TRBJ2-1; 7 bases are shared with TRBD1. V shed 5 bases, J shed 7 bases, and the junction held 11 bases outside the gene matches. CDR3 length equals 15 residues. Germline V gene data show CDR1 as MNHNS and CDR2 as SASEGT. CDR3 protein: CASSSGQKLFNEQFF. The CDR3 DNA reads TGTGCCAGCAGTTCGGGACAGAAGTTGTTTAATGAGCAGTTCTTC.

This clonotype has at least ten counts. The chain recombines TRBV12-3 or TRBV12-4 with TRBJ1-3, with TRBD1 as a possible D gene (5 bases). V dropped 6 bases and J dropped 8 bases, with 14 bases sitting between them. This CDR3 region has 13 residues. CDR3 sequence reads: CASSRPQDYTIYF. The CDR3 nucleotides are TGTGCCAGCAGCCGACCACAGGATTACACCATATATTTT.

This clonotype showed up many times. The chain carries TRBV19 and TRBJ2-2, with D perhaps matching TRBD1 (6 bases). Germline-derived CDR1 and CDR2 are LNHDA and SQIVND (reference sequence). The V end lost 3 bases, the J end lost 6 bases, and 8 bases lay between the germline ends. The CDR3 is made up of 13 amino acids. The CDR3 DNA is TGTGCCAGTAGTATCTCAGGGGCCGGGGAGCTGTTTTTT. It translates to CASSISGAGELFF.

The chain couples TRBV20-1 to TRBJ1-5, with a tentative D call TRBD1 (5 bases). The length of the CDR3 is 15 residues. The V and J ends lost 1 base and 7 bases respectively, with 17 bases between them. Germline CDR1 and CDR2: DFQATT and SNEGSKA (reference sequence). In DNA, the CDR3 is TGCAGTGCTAGAGGGGGGATCCCCGGGGGGCAGCCCCAGCATTTT. Its protein product is CSARGGIPGGQPQHF.

This clonotype has just a few counts. This chain joins TRBV20-1 and TRBJ1-2; 7 nucleotides align to TRBD1. From germline, CDR1 is DFQATT and CDR2 SNEGSKA (reference sequence). V lost 1 base, J lost 5 bases, and 7 bases stayed unmatched. CDR3 size: 14 residues. The CDR3 is CSARGEGDSYGYTF. The CDR3 DNA is TGCAGTGCTAGAGGAGAGGGGGACAGTTATGGCTACACCTTC.

The rearrangement links TRBV6-1 to TRBJ2-7, with no clear D. Germline assignment: CDR1 MNHNS and CDR2 SASEGT. The V end was cut by 6 bases, the J end by 2 bases, with 14 bases between. The CDR3 totals 14 residues. The CDR3 is CASSVRAAAYEQYF. CDR3 DNA: TGTGCCAGCAGCGTTCGGGCCGCGGCCTACGAGCAGTACTTC.

The chain combines TRBV30 with TRBJ2-1, with 12 positions matching TRBD2. CDR1 and CDR2 from the germline V gene are GTSNPN and SVGIG (reference sequence). Trimming at V came to 2 bases and at J to 0 bases, leaving 11 bases not matched to a gene. The CDR3 runs 19 residues. CDR3 region: CAWSRYSGTSGSSYNEQFF. The CDR3 region has the DNA TGTGCCTGGAGTCGGTACTCCGGGACTAGCGGGTCCTCCTACAATGAGCAGTTCTTC. The whole variable domain, filled in from reference TRBV30 and TRBJ2-1, reads SQTIHQWPATLVQPVGSPLSLECTVEGTSNPNLYWYRQAAGRGLQLLFYSVGIGQISSEVPQNLSASRPQDRQFILSSKKLLLSDSGFYLCAWSRYSGTSGSSYNEQFFGPGTRLTVL.

J is TRBJ2-4 and V is TRBV7-3; D may correspond to TRBD1 or TRBD2 (5 bases each). The ends were cut back, 4 bases at V and 2 bases at J, with 9 bases in the middle. Germline CDR1 reads SGHTA; CDR2 reads FQGTGA. This CDR3 has 14 residues. The DNA for the CDR3 is TGTGCCAGCAGCTCCGGGACCTCCAAAAACATTCAGTACTTC. It translates to CASSSGTSKNIQYF.

This clonotype was counted only a few times. The V and J genes are TRBV20-1 and TRBJ2-5; 7 bases fit TRBD1. The V segment lost 2 bases and the J segment 7 bases; nucleotides outside the gene matches: 19. The CDR3 totals 17 residues. In germline, CDR1 is DFQATT, CDR2 SNEGSKA (reference sequence). DNA of the CDR3: TGCAGTGCTAGATCAACAAAACCGGGACAGAGATCGAGGACCCAGTACTTC. It encodes CSARSTKPGQRSRTQYF.

This clonotype was counted at least ten times. The rearrangement joins TRBV7-8 to TRBJ2-1, with D possibly TRBD2 on 6 matching bases. The V and J ends lost 1 base and 5 bases respectively, with 12 bases between them. The germline gives CDR1 SGHVS, CDR2 FQNEAQ. The CDR3 is made up of 15 amino acids. The CDR3 DNA reads TGTGCCAGCAGCTTAGTAGGCTGGGGGGACAATGAGCAGTTCTTC. Its protein is CASSLVGWGDNEQFF. Using reference TRBV7-8 and TRBJ2-1 for the parts outside the CDR3, the full variable domain is GAGVSQSPRYKVAKRGQDVALRCDPISGHVSLFWYQQALGQGPEFLTYFQNEAQLDKSGLPSDRFFAERPEGSVSTLKIQRTQQEDSAVYLCASSLVGWGDNEQFFGPGTRLTVL.

A few counts support this clonotype. The V gene is TRBV28, the J gene TRBJ2-5; TRBD2 agrees at 7 bases. This CDR3 is built from 16 residues. Germline lookup yields CDR1 MDHEN and CDR2 SYDVKM. V was clipped by 3 bases and J by 1 base; unmatched bases: 8. CDR3 sequence: CASSLVSGLSQETQYF. DNA for the CDR3: TGTGCCAGCAGTTTGGTTAGCGGGCTGTCCCAAGAGACCCAGTACTTC.

This clonotype was recorded at least ten times. V is TRBV12-3 or TRBV12-4 and J is TRBJ2-7; TRBD2 is a possible D gene (5 bases). Between the trimmed V and J ends, which lost 3 bases and 9 bases, there was a span of 18 bases. This CDR3 is 14 amino acids long. The CDR3, as DNA: TGTGCCAGCAGTTTCGGAGCGGTTTTAAAGGTGCAGTACTTC. It yields the protein CASSFGAVLKVQYF.

This clonotype was found a few times. This chain joins TRBV2 and TRBJ1-5; unclear D gene. This CDR3 spans 13 amino acids. V was clipped by 4 bases and J by 7 bases, with 11 bases between them. Germline loops: CDR1 SNHLY, CDR2 FYNNEI. CDR3 DNA: TGTGCCAGCAGTGTGGAGACCGGACAGCCCCAGCATTTT. Protein product: CASSVETGQPQHF.

At least ten counts were recorded for this clonotype. The chain recombines TRBV7-2 with TRBJ2-7; no firm D call. Trimming stripped 7 bases from V and 4 bases from J, with 11 bases between. From germline, CDR1 is SGHTA and CDR2 FQGNSA. The CDR3 spans 12 residues. The CDR3 is CASTAYRYEQYF. DNA of the CDR3: TGTGCCAGCACCGCTTACCGGTACGAGCAGTACTTC.

CDR3 nucleotides: TGCAGCGTTGAAGATCCGGCTAGCGGGGGGGGGCCGTACAATGAGCAGTTCTTC. Translating gives CSVEDPASGGGPYNEQFF. This chain joins TRBV29-1 and TRBJ2-1; 12 bases map to TRBD2. V lost 0 bases and J lost 4; bases outside the gene matches: 10. The CDR3 extends over 18 amino acids. From germline, CDR1 is SQVTM and CDR2 ANQGSEA.

This clonotype was observed a few times. The chain combines TRBV30 with TRBJ2-5; 7 bases agree with TRBD2. The V gene end was trimmed by 7 bases and the J gene end by 1 base; junction bases not matched to a gene: 3. CDR3 length: 12 residues. Per the germline V gene, CDR1 is GTSNPN and CDR2 is SVGIG (reference sequence). CDR3 coding DNA: TGTGCCTATACTAGCGTCCAAGAGACCCAGTACTTC. It encodes CAYTSVQETQYF.

In this sample, this clonotype turned up a few times. The CDR3 coding sequence is TGTGCCAGCAGCTCCCGGGACTACGCCTACGAGCAGTACTTC. It is translated as CASSSRDYAYEQYF. The V and J genes are TRBV7-2 and TRBJ2-7, with 7 bases lining up with TRBD2. CDR1 is SGHTA, CDR2 FQGNSA, per germline. The CDR3 runs to 14 residues. J was trimmed by 2 bases and V by 4 bases; bases with no gene match: 5.

This clonotype was counted at least ten times. The chain has TRBV12-3 or TRBV12-4 and TRBJ2-1, with a weak D call TRBD2 (6 bases). This CDR3 spans 14 amino acids. V was shortened by 2 bases and J by 7 bases, with 12 bases between the two germline ends. In nucleotides, the CDR3 is TGTGCCAGCAGTTTATTACTAGCTGTGAATGAGCAGTTCTTC. The encoded protein is CASSLLLAVNEQFF.

This clonotype has at least ten counts. The gene calls are TRBV6-1 and TRBJ2-1; D remains ambiguous. The CDR3 spans 16 residues. The V and J ends lost 10 bases and 3 bases respectively, with 22 bases between them. Per germline, CDR1 MNHNS and CDR2 SASEGT. The DNA for the CDR3 is TGTGCCACCCTCCAAGGTCAGGCAAGTTTCTACAATGAGCAGTTCTTC. Amino acid sequence: CATLQGQASFYNEQFF.

This clonotype was counted ten times or more. The chain carries TRBV11-2 and TRBJ1-4; 7 nucleotides match TRBD1. V gave up 5 bases and J gave up 8 bases; unmatched junction bases: 8. CDR1 SGHAT and CDR2 FQNNGV come from the germline V gene. There are 14 residues in the CDR3. CDR3 loop: CASSQGTATEKLFF. In nucleotides, the CDR3 is TGTGCCAGCAGCCAGGGGACAGCTACAGAAAAACTGTTTTTT.

The chain has TRBV11-2 and TRBJ1-2; D unclear. The CDR3 is made up of 13 amino acids. Between the trimmed V and J ends, which lost 4 bases and 0 bases, there was a span of 6 bases. In germline, CDR1 is SGHAT, CDR2 FQNNGV. For the CDR3, the DNA is TGTGCCAGCAGCTCTTTAGCTAACTATGGCTACACCTTC. Amino acids: CASSSLANYGYTF.

The chain carries TRBV7-3 and TRBJ2-5, with a tentative D call TRBD2 (6 bases). CDR1 is SGHTA and CDR2 is FQGTGA in the germline V gene. The V and J ends lost 2 bases and 4 bases respectively, with 11 bases between them. The CDR3 length is 14 residues. The chain's CDR3 is CASSLSLGGETQYF. The CDR3 bases are TGTGCCAGCAGCTTATCTCTGGGGGGAGAGACCCAGTACTTC.